This T cell receptor beta chain came from a study of cytomegalovirus exposure and HLA in healthy donors. Regarding the study as a whole: Cytomegalovirus status was reportedly diagnosed by the classifier with high specificity and sensitivity. Whilst most TCR sequences proved rare, a subset of public TCRs occurred across many donors.

As to this clone: Its antigen is as yet unknown.

This table comes from immunoSEQ multiplex PCR, and its TCRdb copy is limited to in-frame clones, with some not included. Of 100,000 to 150,000 clones in the sample, 90% to 97% were seen once. V lost 6 bases, J lost 3 bases, and 17 bases lay in between. Germline V gives CDR1 LGHNT, CDR2 FRNRAP. This CDR3 has 16 amino acids. Separate from the 666-subject first cohort, the approximately 120-subject validation cohort was the one that the donors belonged to. Material: PBMCs. This receptor was taken from a man in his late teens or twenties in good health and CMV-seronegative. This chain joins TRBV12-5 and TRBJ2-2, with D perhaps matching TRBD2 (6 bases). CDR3 sequence (DNA): TGTGCTAGTGGAAGTGGTTCGGAGGGGTACACCGGGGAGCTGTTTTTT. Encoded protein: CASGSGSEGYTGELFF.